The sample holds one count of the clone carrying this T cell receptor beta chain. The record originates from a study of cytomegalovirus exposure and HLA in healthy donors. A multiplex PCR was run with 60 Vbeta primers and 13 Jbeta primers. Assay: immunoSEQ multiplex PCR; the TCRdb copy retains only in-frame clones and omits some. The sample consists of about 160,000 clones, roughly four fifths of them appearing once. This CDR3 has 11 residues. V was cut by 6 bases and J by 10 bases, with 12 bases left in between. CDR1 LGHNA and CDR2 YNFKEQ come from the germline V gene. This sequence was found in a man aged 50-59 years in good health and CMV-seropositive. The specimen was PBMCs. The V gene is TRBV4-2, the J gene TRBJ2-5, with D maybe TRBD2 (6 bases). Here the CDR3 reads CASRGGAYQYF. CDR3 DNA sequence: TGTGCCAGCAGAGGAGGGGCCTACCAGTACTTC.